This T cell receptor beta chain came from a study of siplizumab effects on memory and regulatory T cells. Measured with immunoSEQ multiplex PCR; TCRdb has only the in-frame clones, and not every one. This sample has about 56,000 clones, with about 97% found just once. Germline V gives CDR1 SGHTA, CDR2 FQGNSA. The V end was cut by 1 base, the J end by 5 bases, with 18 bases between. This CDR3 is built from 17 residues. Sequenced: naive CD8+ T cells sorted from blood. V usage is TRBV7-2 and J usage is TRBJ2-1; no clear D. The TCR originated in a human donor in good health. CDR3 in amino acids: CASSLGLPNQQNNEQFF. CDR3 coding DNA: TGTGCCAGCAGCTTAGGTTTGCCAAACCAGCAAAACAATGAGCAGTTCTTC.